A single sample is the source of the 21 T cell receptor beta chains below, sequenced in a study of T cell responses to AZD1222 COVID-19 vaccine. Method: immunoSEQ multiplex PCR; TCRdb's copy keeps in-frame clones and lacks some. Of about 85,000 clones listed, less than 90% are singletons. The sample in question was peripheral blood, obtained on day 0 of AZD1222 vaccination. All receptors come from an adult in good health.

This clone was observed once. The rearrangement uses TRBV24-1 and TRBJ2-6; no clear D gene. The V gene lost 1 base and the J gene lost 3 bases, with 9 bases spanning the gap. Germline CDR1 and CDR2: KGHDR and SFDVKD. The CDR3 has 16 amino acids. The CDR3 coding sequence is TGTGCCACCAGTGATTTCACCTCAGGTGGGGCCAACGTCCTGACTTTC. Translated, it gives CATSDFTSGGANVLTF.

The chain has TRBV19 and TRBJ1-2; 9 bases are a match to TRBD1. Germline CDR1 reads LNHDA; CDR2 reads SQIVND (reference sequence). The trim removed 2 bases at V and 8 bases at J, leaving 6 bases unmatched. This CDR3 region has 14 residues. CDR3 protein: CASSIRQGVLGYTF. In DNA form, the CDR3 reads TGTGCCAGTAGTATACGACAGGGGGTACTCGGCTACACCTTC.

The chain combines TRBV3-1 (or the pseudogene TRBV3-2) with TRBJ1-1, with D possibly being TRBD1 (6 bases). V lost 1 base, J lost 0 bases, and 6 bases lay in between. Germline V gene lookup returns CDR1 LGHDT and CDR2 YNNKEL (reference sequence). This CDR3 spans 14 amino acids. The CDR3: CASSQGQVNTEAFF. The CDR3 coding sequence is TGTGCCAGCAGCCAAGGACAGGTGAACACTGAAGCTTTCTTT.

This chain connects TRBV29-1 to TRBJ1-2, with 9 bases matching TRBD1. With 8 bases clipped from V and 4 bases from J, the junction kept 11 bases outside the gene matches. CDR1 is SQVTM, CDR2 ANQGSEA, per germline. The CDR3 runs 14 residues. DNA for the CDR3: TGCAGCTGTGGGACAGGGTTAAATCGCTATGGCTACACCTTC. As protein: CSCGTGLNRYGYTF.

The chain recombines TRBV4-2 with TRBJ2-6; 9 bases fit TRBD2. The J segment lost 4 bases and the V segment lost 1 base, leaving 11 bases of the junction unmatched. Per germline, CDR1 LGHNA and CDR2 YNFKEQ. The CDR3 runs 19 residues. For the CDR3, the DNA is TGTGCCAGCAGCCAAGGGTCCCAGGCGGGGGGGCCCGGGGCCAACGTCCTGACTTTC. It yields the protein CASSQGSQAGGPGANVLTF.

This sequence joins TRBV6-1 and TRBJ1-5; 7 nucleotides line up with TRBD1. This CDR3 is 14 amino acids long. Germline V gene lookup returns CDR1 MNHNS and CDR2 SASEGT. V was pared by 4 bases and J by 7 bases, with 7 bases of the junction left unmatched. The DNA for the CDR3 is TGTGCCAGCAGTGGAGTTCAGGGGGGCCAGCCCCAGCATTTT. It specifies CASSGVQGGQPQHF.

This chain links TRBV3-1 (or the pseudogene TRBV3-2) with TRBJ2-7, with D unresolved. The germline CDR1 and CDR2 sequences are LGHDT and YNNKEL (reference sequence). V shed 1 base and J shed 0 bases, with 10 bases lying between them. CDR3 length: 15 amino acids. The CDR3 loop is CASSQGLGLSYEQYF. The CDR3 coding sequence is TGTGCCAGCAGCCAAGGCTTAGGGCTCTCCTACGAGCAGTACTTC.

The CDR3 here is CASSLTVTSFHTGELFF. In DNA form, the CDR3 reads TGTGCCAGCAGCTTAACGGTTACTAGCTTCCACACCGGGGAGCTGTTTTTT. This sequence joins TRBV7-3 and TRBJ2-2; D might be TRBD2 (6 bases). The CDR3 contains 17 residues. The germline V gene encodes CDR1 SGHTA and CDR2 FQGTGA. Trimming removed 0 bases from V and 3 bases from J, with 14 bases in between.

The chain links TRBV28 to TRBJ2-2; D unclear. V lost 5 bases, J lost 4 bases, and 8 bases lay in between. The CDR3 runs to 13 residues. Germline V gene data show CDR1 as MDHEN and CDR2 as SYDVKM. CDR3 loop: CASSTYTTGELFF. The CDR3 region has the DNA TGTGCCAGCAGTACGTACACCACCGGGGAGCTGTTTTTT.

In nucleotides, the CDR3 is TGTGCCAGCAGTTTGGTGACAGGCTTGGGGATAGAGACCCAGTACTTC. This gives the protein CASSLVTGLGIETQYF. V usage is TRBV28 and J usage is TRBJ2-5, with D possibly TRBD1 on 6 matching bases. Germline V lookup: CDR1 MDHEN, CDR2 SYDVKM. V gave up 3 bases and J gave up 4 bases, with 18 bases separating them. The CDR3 runs to 16 residues. Full variable domain (remainder filled in from reference TRBV28 and TRBJ2-5): DVKVTQSSRYLVKRTGEKVFLECVQDMDHENMFWYRQDPGLGLRLIYFSYDVKMKEKGDIPEGYSVSREKKERFSLILESASTNQTSMYLCASSLVTGLGIETQYFGPGTRLLVL.

This chain uses TRBV6-4 with TRBJ2-1; D ambiguous. There are 13 residues in the CDR3. Trimming cost V 1 base and J 10 bases, with 11 bases left between them. The germline V gene has CDR1 MRHNA and CDR2 SNTAGT. The CDR3 loop reads CASSDFVGWEQFF. CDR3 coding DNA: TGTGCCAGCAGTGACTTCGTCGGGTGGGAGCAGTTCTTC.

This sequence joins TRBV6-2 or TRBV6-3 and TRBJ2-3; 9 bases are a match to TRBD2. Germline loops: CDR1 MNHEY, CDR2 SVGEGT. The CDR3 is 15 amino acids. Trimming at V came to 4 bases and at J to 1 base, leaving 3 bases not matched to a gene. CDR3 residues: CASSFSGGRTDTQYF. The CDR3 DNA reads TGTGCCAGCAGTTTTAGCGGGGGACGCACAGATACGCAGTATTTT.

The gene calls are TRBV11-2 and TRBJ2-7; a possible D gene is TRBD1 (5 bases). This CDR3 comprises 13 residues. Germline CDR1 reads SGHAT; CDR2 reads FQNNGV. Trimming pared 1 base from V and 3 bases from J, leaving 7 bases between. The CDR3: CASSLGTHYEQYF. CDR3 coding DNA: TGTGCCAGCAGCTTAGGGACACACTACGAGCAGTACTTC.

CDR3 sequence reads: CASSLSRGYTDTQYF. In DNA form, the CDR3 reads TGTGCCAGCAGTTTATCGCGGGGCTACACAGATACGCAGTATTTT. V is TRBV28 and J is TRBJ2-3; D may be TRBD2 (6 bases). CDR3 length: 15 amino acids. Germline-derived CDR1 and CDR2 are MDHEN and SYDVKM. V dropped 1 base and J dropped 2 bases, with 10 bases sitting between them.

The rearrangement joins TRBV18 to TRBJ1-2; D possibly corresponds to TRBD1 (5 bases). CDR1 KGHSH and CDR2 LQKENI come from the germline V gene. Trimming took 3 bases from V and 2 from J, leaving 13 bases between them. The CDR3 is 15 residues long. CDR3 bases: TGTGCCAGCTCACCGCTGACCCAGGGAAACTATGGCTACACCTTC. Its protein is CASSPLTQGNYGYTF.

The CDR3 reads CASSSRTGTLYEQYF. The CDR3 nucleotides read TGCGCCAGCAGCTCAAGGACAGGGACCCTTTACGAGCAGTACTTC. The chain joins TRBV5-1 to TRBJ2-7, with 8 bases aligning to TRBD1. V gave up 3 bases and J gave up 4 bases; unmatched junction bases: 9. Germline lookup yields CDR1 SGHRS and CDR2 YFSETQ. The CDR3 extends over 15 amino acids.

In this sample, this clone turned up once. The chain employs TRBV24-1 and TRBJ2-1; D uncertain. V lost 0 bases, J lost 0 bases, and 5 bases lay in between. Germline CDR1 and CDR2: KGHDR and SFDVKD. This CDR3 comprises 15 residues. Here the CDR3 DNA reads TGTGCCACCAGTGATTTGGATAGCTCCTACAATGAGCAGTTCTTC. Amino acid sequence: CATSDLDSSYNEQFF.

The chain uses TRBV28 and TRBJ1-1; possible D gene TRBD1, 5 bases. The CDR3 is made up of 14 amino acids. V was trimmed by 5 bases and J by 13 bases, leaving 23 bases between them. Looked up from germline, CDR1 is MDHEN and CDR2 is SYDVKM. CDR3 in DNA: TGTGCCAGCAGTGGGGGAGTAGGCCCCTCGAGAAGTTTCTTT. Residues: CASSGGVGPSRSFF.

V gene TRBV6-1 combines with J gene TRBJ2-3; D not certain. The germline V gene encodes CDR1 MNHNS and CDR2 SASEGT. This CDR3 comprises 15 residues. V was cut by 1 base and J by 2 bases, with 10 bases left in between. Here the CDR3 reads CASSEGMPITDTQYF. Here the CDR3 DNA reads TGTGCCAGCAGTGAAGGGATGCCTATCACAGATACGCAGTATTTT.

The chain carries TRBV2 and TRBJ1-1, with 11 bases that match TRBD1. CDR1 and CDR2 from the germline V gene are SNHLY and FYNNEI. V lost 8 bases to trimming and J lost 6 bases; unmatched junction nucleotides: 2. CDR3 length: 12 amino acids. DNA for the CDR3: TGTGCCAGCTGGACAGGGGGCGCTGAAGCTTTCTTT. Translating gives CASWTGGAEAFF.

The chain is built from TRBV7-2 and TRBJ2-1, with D possibly being TRBD1 (5 bases). The CDR3 is 15 residues long. The V gene lost 10 bases and the J gene lost 0 bases, with 16 bases spanning the gap. Looked up from germline, CDR1 is SGHTA and CDR2 is FQGNSA. Here the CDR3 reads CATAQGRSSYNEQFF. As DNA, the CDR3 is TGTGCCACCGCCCAGGGCAGGAGCTCCTACAATGAGCAGTTCTTC.